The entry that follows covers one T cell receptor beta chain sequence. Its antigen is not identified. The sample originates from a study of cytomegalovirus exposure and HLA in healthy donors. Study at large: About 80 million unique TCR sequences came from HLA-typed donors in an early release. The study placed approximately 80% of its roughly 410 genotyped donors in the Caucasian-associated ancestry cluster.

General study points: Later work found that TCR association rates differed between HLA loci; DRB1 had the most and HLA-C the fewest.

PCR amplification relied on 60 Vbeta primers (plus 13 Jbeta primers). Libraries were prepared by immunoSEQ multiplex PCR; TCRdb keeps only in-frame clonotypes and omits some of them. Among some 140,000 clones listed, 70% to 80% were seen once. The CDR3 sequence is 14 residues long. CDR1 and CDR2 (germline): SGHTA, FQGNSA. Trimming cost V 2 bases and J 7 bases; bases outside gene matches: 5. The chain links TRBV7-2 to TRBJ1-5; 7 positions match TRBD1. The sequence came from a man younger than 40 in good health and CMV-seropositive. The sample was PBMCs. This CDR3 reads CASSLQGGGQPQHF. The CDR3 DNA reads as TGTGCCAGCAGCTTACAGGGGGGAGGACAGCCCCAGCATTTT.